What follows are 3 T cell receptor beta chains derived from one specimen sequenced in a study of beta chain features in type 1 diabetes. Findings and limits, study-wide: Type 1 diabetes patients had TCRB CDR3s that were shorter (moderately but significantly so) in all four CD4+ subsets.

No cognate antigen is known for these TCRs. Expressed TCRB transcripts got sequenced, as all isolated RNA was reverse transcribed. Method: immunoSEQ multiplex PCR; TCRdb's copy keeps in-frame clones and lacks some. The sample carries about 170,000 clones, 7.8% recorded once. Sequenced input: central memory CD4+ T cells from blood. These receptors originate from a woman aged 40 to 50 with type 1 diabetes.

The table lists this clone with a few counts. J is TRBJ1-2 and V is TRBV4-3; 12 bases align to TRBD1. The CDR3 consists of 16 residues. Germline V gene sequence: CDR1 LGHNA, CDR2 YSLEER. V was clipped by 1 base and J by 7 bases; unmatched bases: 7. In DNA form, the CDR3 reads TGCGCCAGCAGCCAAGGGGGGGACAGGGGGCGGAGTGGCTACACCTTC. It translates to CASSQGGDRGRSGYTF.

This clone was observed a handful of times. V and J are TRBV5-1 and TRBJ1-1; TRBD1 might be the D (6 bases). Trimming removed 4 bases at V and 0 bases at J, with 13 bases between. Germline loops: CDR1 SGHRS, CDR2 YFSETQ. The CDR3 is made up of 15 amino acids. The CDR3 is CASSPTTGLNTEAFF. Here the CDR3 DNA reads TGCGCCAGCAGCCCCACTACAGGGTTGAACACTGAAGCTTTCTTT.

The chain is built from TRBV29-1 and TRBJ2-1; D is undetermined. Germline V gene sequence: CDR1 SQVTM, CDR2 ANQGSEA. This CDR3 has 13 amino acids. V dropped 2 bases and J dropped 4 bases, with 9 bases sitting between them. The CDR3, as DNA: TGCAGCGTTGAACCTTCCGCGTACAATGAGCAGTTCTTC. Translating it yields CSVEPSAYNEQFF.